Detailed here is one T cell receptor beta chain. Its target is not known. The sample is drawn from a study of OX40 agonist ivuxolimab in advanced cancers. Study conclusions and caveats: No determination was made of the antigen specificity of the expanded peripheral T cells.

Clones were sequenced by immunoSEQ multiplex PCR, and TCRdb holds only the in-frame ones, with some missing. The sample contains approximately 90,000 clones, roughly 89% of which appear only once. Sequences were derived from CD4+ or CD8+ T cells sorted from blood, sampled in a trial of the OX40 agonist ivuxolimab. This receptor was taken from an adult with an advanced solid tumor such as melanoma, head and neck, liver or kidney cancer.

The CDR3 is CASSQASGNPPDTQYF. CDR3 coding DNA: TGTGCCAGCAGCCAAGCGAGCGGGAATCCTCCAGATACGCAGTATTTT. The genes are TRBV5-4 and TRBJ2-3; 7 bases are shared with TRBD2. Germline-derived CDR1 and CDR2 are SGHNT and YYREEE (reference sequence). Unmatched junction bases numbered 12, after V lost 4 bases and J lost 4 bases. This CDR3 is 16 amino acids long.